The next 28 T cell receptor beta chains were all read from a single sample in a study of blood T cell repertoires in COVID-19 (dated by TCRdb to 2020 to 2022). Preparation of the library involved the immunoSEQ multiplex PCR assay. TCRdb mirrors the immuneACCESS table, restricted to in-frame sequences. Some clones are absent from its copies; in checked studies, under half trace to an unresolved V gene, and the reason for the others is unknown. A total of roughly 400,000 clones appear in this sample, 90% of them only once. The ten largest clones take up around 0.6% of the sample. The specimen was PBMCs or T cells enriched from blood (not recorded which). The source of these receptors is a man aged 18 to 30 who had recovered from COVID-19.

The rearrangement links TRBV10-1 to TRBJ2-7, with TRBD1 matching over 8 bases. Looked up from germline, CDR1 is WNHNN and CDR2 is SYGVQD (reference sequence). V dropped 5 bases and J dropped 6; count of bases not matched to a gene: 9. There are 14 residues in the CDR3. The CDR3 protein is CASSPGQGWGEQYF. The CDR3 DNA sequence: TGCGCCAGCAGTCCCGGACAGGGCTGGGGCGAGCAGTACTTC.

V gene TRBV11-2 combines with J gene TRBJ2-7; TRBD1 might be the D (6 bases). The germline V gene has CDR1 SGHAT and CDR2 FQNNGV. This CDR3 has 14 amino acids. V lost 5 bases, J lost 3 bases, and 14 bases lay in between. CDR3 nucleotides: TGTGCCAGCAGCCTCGGGGACAACTTCTACGAGCAGTACTTC. It codes for CASSLGDNFYEQYF.

This clone was detected only once. The V gene is TRBV4-1, the J gene TRBJ1-2; possibly TRBD1 for D (5 bases). V gave up 1 base and J gave up 4 bases, with 7 bases separating them. The germline V gene encodes CDR1 MGHRA and CDR2 YSYEKL. CDR3 length: 13 residues. The CDR3 region is CASSQAGVYGYTF. DNA for the CDR3: TGCGCCAGCAGCCAAGCGGGGGTCTATGGCTACACCTTC.

V and J are TRBV4-1 and TRBJ2-7; 7 nucleotides agree with TRBD1. The CDR3 has 17 residues. V shed 3 bases, J shed 7 bases, and the junction held 18 bases outside the gene matches. Germline loops: CDR1 MGHRA, CDR2 YSYEKL. This CDR3 is CASSHPVNRGALDEQYF. In DNA form, the CDR3 reads TGCGCCAGCAGCCACCCGGTCAACAGGGGCGCCCTGGATGAGCAGTACTTC.

The rearrangement uses TRBV19 and TRBJ2-1, with 9 positions matching TRBD2. V lost 9 bases to trimming and J lost 5 bases; unmatched junction nucleotides: 5. Germline loops: CDR1 LNHDA, CDR2 SQIVND (reference sequence). The CDR3 consists of 13 residues. The CDR3 sequence is CASTSGFDNEQFF. CDR3 nucleotides: TGTGCCAGCACTAGCGGGTTTGACAATGAGCAGTTCTTC.

The rearrangement uses TRBV6-6 and TRBJ2-1, with D maybe TRBD1 (6 bases). Trimming cost V 6 bases and J 4 bases, with 16 bases left between them. CDR1 and CDR2 (germline): MNHNY, SVGAGI (reference sequence). The CDR3 is made up of 15 amino acids. CDR3 in DNA: TGTGCCAGCAGCCCCCGACAGGTTGGTTACAATGAGCAGTTCTTC. It is translated as CASSPRQVGYNEQFF.

The CDR3 DNA is TGTGCCAGCAGCCAGGACAGGGAAGTAGGTCAGCCCCAGCATTTT. Translated: CASSQDREVGQPQHF. The chain combines TRBV3-1 (or the pseudogene TRBV3-2) with TRBJ1-5; 8 positions agree with TRBD1. Looked up from germline, CDR1 is LGHDT and CDR2 is YNNKEL (reference sequence). V dropped 3 bases and J dropped 6; count of bases not matched to a gene: 7. The CDR3 sequence is 15 residues long.

The V call is TRBV19, the J call TRBJ1-4; D is ambiguous. The CDR3 covers 13 residues. V lost 9 bases and J lost 7, with 15 bases in between. Germline-derived CDR1 and CDR2 are LNHDA and SQIVND (reference sequence). This CDR3 is CASLLPGIEKLFF. The CDR3 region has the DNA TGTGCCAGCCTCCTACCGGGAATTGAAAAACTGTTTTTT.

The chain uses TRBV9 and TRBJ2-1; TRBD2 matches at 14 bases. V shed 4 bases, J shed 1 base, and the junction held 4 bases outside the gene matches. CDR1 is SGDLS, CDR2 YYNGEE, per germline. The CDR3 extends over 17 amino acids. The CDR3 loop is CASSFRLAGGSYNEQFF. The CDR3 bases are TGTGCCAGCAGCTTTAGACTAGCGGGAGGGTCCTACAATGAGCAGTTCTTC.

The chain has TRBV25-1 and TRBJ2-7; tentative D call: TRBD2 (6 bases). The CDR3 contains 13 residues. V dropped 8 bases and J dropped 6 bases, with 17 bases sitting between them. The germline V gene has CDR1 MGHDK and CDR2 SYGVNS. CDR3 sequence (DNA): TGTGCCAGCCTCCAGGACTATCCCCTCGAGCAGTACTTC. Protein sequence: CASLQDYPLEQYF.

The CDR3 sequence: CASSPGSRNQPQHF. The CDR3 DNA reads as TGTGCCAGCAGCCCGGGAAGCCGCAATCAGCCCCAGCATTTT. The chain uses TRBV2 and TRBJ1-5; D is ambiguous. Per the germline V gene, CDR1 is SNHLY and CDR2 is FYNNEI. The CDR3 length is 14 residues. The germline V and J ends were trimmed by 6 bases and 2 bases, with 11 bases remaining between them.

The chain carries TRBV20-1 and TRBJ1-4, with D possibly TRBD1 on 5 matching bases. V was pared by 3 bases and J by 4 bases, with 9 bases between. Looked up from germline, CDR1 is DFQATT and CDR2 is SNEGSKA (reference sequence). This CDR3 has 13 amino acids. CDR3 amino acids: CSASFGGNEKLFF. The CDR3 DNA follows: TGCAGTGCTAGTTTCGGGGGTAATGAAAAACTGTTTTTT.

The chain links TRBV19 to TRBJ1-4; TRBD1 matches at 9 bases. V trimming: 5 bases; J trimming: 7 bases; junction bases outside the gene matches: 5. This CDR3 is 14 amino acids long. Germline V CDR1 and CDR2: LNHDA, SQIVND (reference sequence). For the CDR3, the DNA is TGTGCCAGTAGTCCTGACAGGGGGGTTGAAAAACTGTTTTTT. The encoded protein is CASSPDRGVEKLFF.

The rearrangement uses TRBV19 and TRBJ2-2, with 8 bases aligning to TRBD2. J was trimmed by 0 bases and V by 4 bases; bases with no gene match: 7. Per germline, CDR1 LNHDA and CDR2 SQIVND (reference sequence). The CDR3 is 17 amino acids. The CDR3 protein is CASSTLAGGPNTGELFF. In DNA, the CDR3 is TGTGCCAGTAGTACTCTCGCGGGGGGTCCGAACACCGGGGAGCTGTTTTTT. Full variable domain (remainder filled in from reference TRBV19 and TRBJ2-2): DGGITQSPKYLFRKEGQNVTLSCEQNLNHDAMYWYRQDPGQGLRLIYYSQIVNDFQKGDIAEGYSVSREKKESFPLTVTSAQKNPTAFYLCASSTLAGGPNTGELFFGEGSRLTVL.

The chain has TRBV3-1 (or the pseudogene TRBV3-2) and TRBJ1-2, with 11 bases fitting TRBD1. Germline V gene sequence: CDR1 LGHDT, CDR2 YNNKEL (reference sequence). The junction had 4 bases not matched to a gene; V was cut back by 5 bases and J by 5 bases. This CDR3 comprises 14 residues. In nucleotides, the CDR3 is TGTGCCAGCAGCTCCGGACAGGGGGCTTATGGCTACACCTTC. Its protein is CASSSGQGAYGYTF.

V usage is TRBV2 and J usage is TRBJ1-1, with D possibly matching TRBD1 (5 bases). CDR1 is SNHLY and CDR2 is FYNNEI in the germline V gene. The CDR3 contains 13 residues. V was pared by 3 bases and J by 6 bases, with 11 bases between. CDR3 amino acids: CASSDKGVAEAFF. The CDR3 DNA reads as TGTGCCAGCAGTGATAAAGGGGTTGCTGAAGCTTTCTTT.

This clone was picked up one time. As DNA, the CDR3 is TGTGCCAGCAGCTTAGATCTCCCGGGACTAGGAAGGGGGGCGGGATACGAGCAGTACTTC. This gives the protein CASSLDLPGLGRGAGYEQYF. This chain uses TRBV7-8 with TRBJ2-7, with 8 bases fitting TRBD2. This CDR3 has 20 amino acids. V shed 1 base and J 4 bases; nucleotides not matched to a gene: 21. CDR1 is SGHVS, CDR2 FQNEAQ, per germline.

V is TRBV7-7 and J is TRBJ2-1; D is possibly TRBD1 (6 bases). V lost 3 bases and J 0 bases, leaving 12 bases between the germline ends. The CDR3 runs 16 residues. Germline lookup yields CDR1 SSHAT and CDR2 FNYEAQ (reference sequence). The CDR3: CASSLIQGGSYNEQFF. CDR3 in DNA: TGTGCCAGCAGCTTGATACAGGGTGGCTCCTACAATGAGCAGTTCTTC.

This clone appeared once. This chain connects TRBV5-6 to TRBJ1-4, with TRBD1 matching 10 bases. V was clipped by 4 bases and J by 0 bases; unmatched bases: 3. The CDR3 contains 16 residues. Germline assignment: CDR1 SGHDT and CDR2 YYEEEE. CDR3 region: CASSGDRGATNEKLFF. In nucleotides, the CDR3 is TGTGCCAGCAGCGGGGACAGGGGAGCAACTAATGAAAAACTGTTTTTT.

This chain uses TRBV29-1 with TRBJ1-1; no definite D call. The length of the CDR3 is 10 residues. V shed 6 bases and J shed 12 bases, with 14 bases lying between them. CDR1 and CDR2 (germline): SQVTM, ANQGSEA. The CDR3 is CSVSFPGTFF. Here the CDR3 DNA reads TGCAGCGTAAGCTTTCCGGGGACTTTCTTT.

V is TRBV6-5 and J is TRBJ2-7, with 8 bases fitting TRBD1. CDR3 length: 14 residues. Unmatched junction bases numbered 4, after V lost 4 bases and J lost 2 bases. Germline V gives CDR1 MNHEY, CDR2 SVGAGI. The CDR3 sequence is CASSSGDRTYEQYF. Here the CDR3 DNA reads TGTGCCAGCAGTTCCGGGGACAGGACCTACGAGCAGTACTTC.

The V and J genes are TRBV25-1 and TRBJ1-5; 8 positions agree with TRBD1. The CDR3 is made up of 13 amino acids. V lost 6 bases, J lost 6 bases, and 4 bases stayed unmatched. Germline V gene lookup returns CDR1 MGHDK and CDR2 SYGVNS. The CDR3 loop reads CASRTGVSQPQHF. In DNA, the CDR3 is TGTGCCAGCAGGACAGGGGTGAGTCAGCCCCAGCATTTT. The whole variable domain, filled in from reference TRBV25-1 and TRBJ1-5, reads EADIYQTPRYLVIGTGKKITLECSQTMGHDKMYWYQQDPGMELHLIHYSYGVNSTEKGDLSSESTVSRIRTEHFPLTLESARPSHTSQYLCASRTGVSQPQHFGDGTRLSIL.

This chain links TRBV3-1 (or the pseudogene TRBV3-2) with TRBJ2-5, with 10 bases matching TRBD2. The CDR3 consists of 17 residues. J gave up 3 bases and V 0 bases, and 7 bases lay outside the gene matches. From germline, CDR1 is LGHDT and CDR2 YNNKEL (reference sequence). The CDR3 nucleotides read TGTGCCAGCAGCCAAGAATTTCGGCTAGCGGGGGAAGAGACCCAGTACTTC. Translated: CASSQEFRLAGEETQYF.

The chain has TRBV28 and TRBJ1-3; 9 positions agree with TRBD1. Germline lookup yields CDR1 MDHEN and CDR2 SYDVKM. The CDR3 spans 17 residues. Germline trimming cut 5 bases from V and 0 bases from J; bases unmatched to any gene: 8. CDR3 in amino acids: CASSAGTGIHSGNTIYF. The CDR3, as DNA: TGTGCCAGCAGTGCCGGGACAGGGATTCACTCTGGAAACACCATATATTTT. Full variable domain (remainder filled in from reference TRBV28 and TRBJ1-3): DVKVTQSSRYLVKRTGEKVFLECVQDMDHENMFWYRQDPGLGLRLIYFSYDVKMKEKGDIPEGYSVSREKKERFSLILESASTNQTSMYLCASSAGTGIHSGNTIYFGEGSWLTVV.

The J gene is TRBJ2-3, the V gene TRBV30; tentatively, D is TRBD2 (5 bases). The V end was cut by 2 bases, the J end by 1 base, with 10 bases between. This CDR3 comprises 14 residues. From germline, CDR1 is GTSNPN and CDR2 SVGIG (reference sequence). The CDR3 is CAWSMVARTDTQYF. The CDR3 DNA is TGTGCCTGGAGTATGGTAGCGCGCACAGATACGCAGTATTTT.

The chain recombines TRBV15 with TRBJ2-5, with TRBD2 matching over 10 bases. Germline V gene data show CDR1 as LNHNV and CDR2 as YYDKDF (reference sequence). The CDR3 consists of 16 residues. Trimming took 0 bases from V and 6 from J; bases not matched to a gene: 7. The CDR3 DNA sequence: TGTGCCACCAGCAGAGATGGCGGTAGCGGGAGGAAGACCCAGTACTTC. Encoded protein: CATSRDGGSGRKTQYF.

The V gene is TRBV5-1, the J gene TRBJ2-7; 7 positions agree with TRBD1. CDR3 size: 14 residues. Germline values: CDR1 SGHRS, CDR2 YFSETQ. The trim removed 0 bases at V and 7 bases at J, leaving 7 bases unmatched. Here the CDR3 reads CASSLGQGVGEQYF. The CDR3 nucleotides are TGCGCCAGCAGCTTGGGGCAGGGGGTAGGTGAGCAGTACTTC.

This clone is a singleton in its sample. DNA for the CDR3: TGTGCCAGCAGCTTCGAGGGTAGGAGCTCCTACAATGAGCAGTTCTTC. It encodes CASSFEGRSSYNEQFF. The rearrangement links TRBV7-8 to TRBJ2-1; D may be TRBD2 (5 bases). CDR1 and CDR2 (germline): SGHVS, FQNEAQ. Trimming left V 3 bases short and J 0 bases short, with 12 bases between. The CDR3 is 16 residues long.